This TCR beta chain is drawn from a study of PD-L1 blockade in urothelial cancer. Whole-study context: Prior regimens of chemotherapy numbered 0 to 3 per patient. The analyses of blood took place 3 weeks (second dose) and 6 weeks after treatment start.

Clones were sequenced by immunoSEQ multiplex PCR, and TCRdb holds only the in-frame ones, with some missing. In the table there are about 82,000 clones, 87% of which are singletons. The sequencing used PBMCs, collected around atezolizumab (anti-PD-L1) treatment. The source of this sequence is a woman between 65 and 79 years old with urothelial cancer.

The CDR3 DNA sequence: TGTGCCAGCAGCTTGGGAGGCGGGGGGGCGCAAAGCAATCAGCCCCAGCATTTT. Amino acid sequence: CASSLGGGGAQSNQPQHF. J is TRBJ1-5 and V is TRBV5-4; tentative D call: TRBD1 (6 bases). The CDR3 spans 18 residues. The germline CDR1 and CDR2 sequences are SGHNT and YYREEE (reference sequence). V dropped 0 bases and J dropped 1 base, with 17 bases sitting between them.